This TCR beta chain appears in the sequencing data of a study of blood T cell repertoires in COVID-19. Study-level information: T cells, B-cell-depleted T cells, or PBMCs supplied cDNA or gDNA.

Clones were sequenced by immunoSEQ multiplex PCR, and TCRdb holds only the in-frame ones, with some missing. The profile shows around 150,000 clones, 60% to 85% of them singletons. With 4 bases removed from V and 1 base from J, the gap between germline ends came to 9 bases. Looked up from germline, CDR1 is KGHDR and CDR2 is SFDVKD. This CDR3 contains 14 residues. Sequenced: peripheral blood. The chain has TRBV24-1 and TRBJ2-5; possible D gene TRBD1, 5 bases. This clonotype was obtained from a man between 60 and 75 years old with acute or convalescent COVID-19. The CDR3 here is CATSETETQETQYF. In DNA, the CDR3 is TGTGCCACCAGTGAGACAGAGACCCAAGAGACCCAGTACTTC.